The 4 T cell receptor beta chains listed next were all sequenced from one sample in a study of blood T cell repertoires in COVID-19. Clones were sequenced by immunoSEQ multiplex PCR, and TCRdb holds only the in-frame ones, with some missing. The top ten clones hold 8% to 9.5% of a sample with a few hundred thousand clones, about 88% of them seen once. Input material: PBMCs or T cells enriched from blood (not recorded which). Receptors were obtained from a woman aged 60-75 years who had recovered from COVID-19.

This clone came up a few times. The V call is TRBV7-6, the J call TRBJ2-1; 8 bases are shared with TRBD2. This CDR3 is built from 15 residues. The V segment lost 3 bases and the J segment 2 bases; nucleotides outside the gene matches: 3. In germline, CDR1 is SGHVS, CDR2 FNYEAQ. The CDR3 coding sequence is TGTGCCAGCAGCTTTGTCGGGGGGGCCTACAATGAGCAGTTCTTC. Translated, it gives CASSFVGGAYNEQFF.

The chain combines TRBV11-3 with TRBJ1-1, with TRBD1 matching 8 bases. With 5 bases clipped from V and 2 bases from J, the junction kept 7 bases outside the gene matches. There are 15 residues in the CDR3. The V gene's germline CDR1 is SGHNT and CDR2 YENEEA. This chain's CDR3 is CASSMGQALNTEAFF. CDR3 in DNA: TGTGCCAGCAGCATGGGACAGGCCTTAAACACTGAAGCTTTCTTT.

The chain employs TRBV23-1 and TRBJ1-1; 8 bases map to TRBD1. TRBV23-1 is assigned to the ORF class and has an uncertain function. The CDR3 consists of 16 residues. With V trimmed by 0 bases and J by 4 bases, 7 bases remained unmatched. The CDR3 DNA reads TGCGCCAGCAGTCAATCGAGACCAGGGGGCCGCACTGAAGCTTTCTTT. The encoded protein is CASSQSRPGGRTEAFF.

The genes are TRBV6-5 and TRBJ2-7, with D maybe TRBD1 (6 bases). V dropped 6 bases and J dropped 3 bases, with 15 bases sitting between them. Germline loops: CDR1 MNHEY, CDR2 SVGAGI. The CDR3 extends over 14 amino acids. CDR3 protein: CASSYPGVYYEQYV. In nucleotides, the CDR3 is TGTGCCAGCAGCTACCCAGGGGTCTACTACGAGCAGTACGTC.